This T cell receptor beta chain stems from a study of metastatic and nonmetastatic thyroid tumors. Whole-study context: Both malignant and benign thyroid patients supplied peripheral blood and tumor or nodule tissue samples, across which the repertoires of these patients were then compared.

J gave up 6 bases and V 0 bases, and 5 bases lay outside the gene matches. The CDR3 contains 15 residues. Looked up from germline, CDR1 is LGHDT and CDR2 is YNNKEL (reference sequence). General study findings and limits: In both blood and tumor samples, TCR beta diversity was reported significantly higher for malignant than benign nodules.

Only a few counts were recorded for this clone. No antigen is known for it. Patients had received no treatment of any kind before thyroid surgery. In the authors' methods: Variation in CDR3 across clinicopathological groups served as the basis for constructing a distant-metastasis classifier in papillary thyroid cancer. TCRdb re-called the PCR reads via MiXCR. TCRdb, not the original authors, processed these V and J calls. The sample includes 35,000 to 40,000 clones, roughly 25% of them seen just once. This sequence joins TRBV3-1 and TRBJ2-3, with 8 bases matching TRBD2. This receptor was obtained from a female donor with papillary thyroid cancer or a benign thyroid nodule (not recorded which). Some clones in this sample may be carry-over from other donors' samples. Sequenced: blood. CDR3 sequence (DNA): TGTGCCAGCAGCCAAGATACTAGCGGAATTGATACGCAGTATTTT. It encodes CASSQDTSGIDTQYF.